One and the same sample provided the 30 T cell receptor beta chains below, sequenced in a study of cytomegalovirus exposure and HLA in healthy donors (dated by TCRdb to the late 2010s). Libraries were constructed by the immunoSEQ multiplex PCR assay. TCRdb holds this immuneACCESS table with in-frame rearrangements only. Some clones are missing; in checked studies, unresolved V genes explain under half, and the rest has no known cause. This sample holds 45,000 to 60,000 clones; approximately 93% were observed only once. The ten largest clones capture approximately 5.5% of the sample. The source material was PBMCs. The receptors originated from a woman younger than 35 in good health and CMV-seronegative.

The rearrangement uses TRBV5-4 and TRBJ2-6, with TRBD1 matching over 11 bases. The CDR3 is made up of 17 amino acids. V lost 4 bases, J lost 4 bases, and 7 bases stayed unmatched. Germline loops: CDR1 SGHNT, CDR2 YYREEE (reference sequence). The CDR3 bases are TGTGCCAGCAGCCCCGGACAGGGGGCGGGAGGGGCCAACGTCCTGACTTTC. It specifies CASSPGQGAGGANVLTF.

The V gene is TRBV6-1, the J gene TRBJ2-3, with 11 bases fitting TRBD2. Looked up from germline, CDR1 is MNHNS and CDR2 is SASEGT. The V segment lost 6 bases and the J segment 2 bases; nucleotides outside the gene matches: 1. This CDR3 comprises 14 residues. This CDR3 is CASRGLADTDTQYF. CDR3 in DNA: TGTGCCAGCAGGGGACTAGCGGACACAGATACGCAGTATTTT.

V usage is TRBV6-5 and J usage is TRBJ1-1; D not resolved. Trimming shortened V by 6 bases and J by 1 base, and 9 bases separated the two germline ends. Germline CDR1 is MNHEY and CDR2 is SVGAGI. CDR3 length: 13 amino acids. CDR3 loop: CASRITENTEAFF. Written as DNA, the CDR3 is TGTGCCAGCAGGATCACAGAGAACACTGAAGCTTTCTTT.

The chain joins TRBV12-5 to TRBJ2-1; TRBD2 aligns across 12 bases. The J segment lost 10 bases and the V segment lost 3 bases, leaving 7 bases of the junction unmatched. Germline CDR1 LGHNT, CDR2 FRNRAP. The CDR3 covers 15 residues. DNA for the CDR3: TGTGCTAGTGGTTTCTTTCTAGCGGGAGGGGAAGAGCAGTTCTTC. Its translation is CASGFFLAGGEEQFF.

This chain uses TRBV5-4 with TRBJ1-2; 7 bases align to TRBD1. The V gene end was trimmed by 4 bases and the J gene end by 4 bases; junction bases not matched to a gene: 10. The CDR3 length is 15 residues. Germline CDR1 reads SGHNT; CDR2 reads YYREEE (reference sequence). CDR3: CASSQNRAGGYGYTF. As DNA, the CDR3 is TGTGCCAGCAGCCAAAATCGGGCAGGGGGCTATGGCTACACCTTC. Full variable domain (outside the CDR3, taken from reference TRBV5-4 and TRBJ1-2): ETGVTQSPTHLIKTRGQQVTLRCSSQSGHNTVSWYQQALGQGPQFIFQYYREEENGRGNFPPRFSGLQFPNYSSELNVNALELDDSALYLCASSQNRAGGYGYTFGSGTRLTVV.

This clone appeared a single time. This chain links TRBV11-3 with TRBJ2-5; D ambiguous. The V gene's germline CDR1 is SGHNT and CDR2 YENEEA. The CDR3 covers 13 residues. V lost 5 bases, J lost 3 bases, and 10 bases lay in between. The CDR3 sequence is CASSRDTKETQYF. CDR3 in DNA: TGTGCCAGCAGCCGCGACACGAAAGAGACCCAGTACTTC. The full variable domain, in which reference TRBV11-3 and TRBJ2-5 provide the parts outside the CDR3, is EAGVVQSPRYKIIEKKQPVAFWCNPISGHNTLYWYLQNLGQGPELLIRYENEEAVDDSQLPKDRFSAERLKGVDSTLKIQPAELGDSAVYLCASSRDTKETQYFGPGTRLLVL.

This clone was seen a single time. The gene calls are TRBV5-5 and TRBJ1-5, with 7 bases that match TRBD1. V gave up 4 bases and J gave up 0 bases; unmatched junction bases: 4. The CDR3 extends over 15 amino acids. Per the germline V gene, CDR1 is SGHKS and CDR2 is YYEKEE (reference sequence). CDR3 amino acids: CASSAGTDSNQPQHF. The CDR3 bases are TGTGCCAGCAGCGCCGGGACAGATAGCAATCAGCCCCAGCATTTT.

This chain joins TRBV7-9 and TRBJ1-1; no firm D call. CDR1 SEHNR and CDR2 FQNEAQ come from the germline V gene (reference sequence). This CDR3 spans 12 amino acids. Trimming removed 4 bases from V and 5 bases from J, with 8 bases in between. The CDR3 DNA is TGTGCCAGCAGCTCGGCGGAGACTGAAGCTTTCTTT. Residues: CASSSAETEAFF.

V and J are TRBV4-2 and TRBJ1-2; 7 bases match TRBD1. The junction had 6 bases not matched to a gene; V was cut back by 1 base and J by 4 bases. CDR3 length equals 15 residues. Germline CDR1 reads LGHNA; CDR2 reads YNFKEQ. CDR3: CASSQVKGAGYGYTF. CDR3 DNA: TGTGCCAGCAGCCAAGTTAAGGGGGCAGGCTATGGCTACACCTTC.

The chain links TRBV5-4 to TRBJ2-5; no firm D call. Germline lookup yields CDR1 SGHNT and CDR2 YYREEE (reference sequence). Trimming cost V 0 bases and J 4 bases, with 16 bases left between them. This CDR3 spans 16 amino acids. CDR3 nucleotide sequence: TGTGCCAGCAGCTTGGGGCCCGGGTCTAGAGGAGAGACCCAGTACTTC. It yields the protein CASSLGPGSRGETQYF. The full variable domain, in which reference TRBV5-4 and TRBJ2-5 provide the parts outside the CDR3, is ETGVTQSPTHLIKTRGQQVTLRCSSQSGHNTVSWYQQALGQGPQFIFQYYREEENGRGNFPPRFSGLQFPNYSSELNVNALELDDSALYLCASSLGPGSRGETQYFGPGTRLLVL.

This clone was picked up a small number of times. The V gene is TRBV6-4, the J gene TRBJ2-3; TRBD2 aligns across 8 bases. In germline, CDR1 is MRHNA, CDR2 SNTAGT. The CDR3 has 16 amino acids. The J segment lost 3 bases and the V segment lost 5 bases, leaving 10 bases of the junction unmatched. The CDR3 DNA sequence: TGTGCCAGCAGTCTAACCGGGGGGGCCGGAACAGATACGCAGTATTTT. Translating it yields CASSLTGGAGTDTQYF.

The chain recombines TRBV6-5 with TRBJ1-2; D is possibly TRBD1 (5 bases). Germline V gene sequence: CDR1 MNHEY, CDR2 SVGAGI. The CDR3 totals 13 residues. Trimming left V 1 base short and J 4 bases short, with 7 bases between. The chain's CDR3 is CASSYWQGYGYTF. In nucleotides, the CDR3 is TGTGCCAGCAGTTACTGGCAGGGCTATGGCTACACCTTC.

V and J are TRBV7-6 and TRBJ2-1; tentatively, D is TRBD1 (7 bases). Trimming left V 5 bases short and J 9 bases short, with 17 bases between. Germline values: CDR1 SGHVS, CDR2 FNYEAQ. The CDR3 sequence is 14 residues long. The CDR3 nucleotides read TGTGCCAGCAGCAAGACAGGGAGGTTGGGTGAGCAGTTCTTC. This translates into CASSKTGRLGEQFF. Looking up the rest from reference TRBV7-6 and TRBJ2-1 gives the full variable domain: GAGVSQSPRYKVTKRGQDVALRCDPISGHVSLYWYRQALGQGPEFLTYFNYEAQQDKSGLPNDRFSAERPEGSISTLTIQRTEQRDSAMYRCASSKTGRLGEQFFGPGTRLTVL.

J is TRBJ2-7 and V is TRBV2, with TRBD2 matching over 11 bases. CDR3 size: 16 residues. J gave up 0 bases and V 9 bases, and 10 bases lay outside the gene matches. CDR1 is SNHLY and CDR2 is FYNNEI in the germline V gene. The CDR3: CASPLSGRANSYEQYV. The CDR3 DNA sequence: TGTGCCAGTCCACTTAGCGGGAGGGCAAACTCCTACGAGCAGTACGTC.

This clone was seen only once. The J gene is TRBJ2-5, the V gene TRBV15; no clear D gene. Trimming removed 0 bases from V and 5 bases from J, with 4 bases in between. CDR1 and CDR2 (germline): LNHNV, YYDKDF (reference sequence). The CDR3 extends over 12 amino acids. CDR3 DNA sequence: TGTGCCACCAGCAGAGATTCGGAGACCCAGTACTTC. It is translated as CATSRDSETQYF. The full variable domain, in which reference TRBV15 and TRBJ2-5 provide the parts outside the CDR3, is DAMVIQNPRYQVTQFGKPVTLSCSQTLNHNVMYWYQQKSSQAPKLLFHYYDKDFNNEADTPDNFQSRRPNTSFCFLDIRSPGLGDTAMYLCATSRDSETQYFGPGTRLLVL.

The chain is built from TRBV7-8 and TRBJ2-1, with a tentative D call TRBD2 (5 bases). The CDR3 runs 16 residues. In germline, CDR1 is SGHVS, CDR2 FQNEAQ. V was shortened by 1 base and J by 0 bases, with 10 bases between the two germline ends. CDR3 nucleotides: TGTGCCAGCAGCTTAGTGTCGCGGGCCTCCTACAATGAGCAGTTCTTC. Its protein product is CASSLVSRASYNEQFF.

V is TRBV27 and J is TRBJ1-6, with TRBD1 identical over 7 bases. CDR1 and CDR2 from the germline V gene are MNHEY and SMNVEV (reference sequence). With 3 bases clipped from V and 7 bases from J, the junction kept 3 bases outside the gene matches. The CDR3 contains 14 residues. The CDR3 DNA is TGTGCCAGCAGTTTCGGGACAGAAAATTCACCCCTCCACTTT. Amino acids: CASSFGTENSPLHF.

The chain uses TRBV14 and TRBJ1-4; 8 nucleotides align to TRBD1. Trimming at V came to 2 bases and at J to 0 bases, leaving 2 bases not matched to a gene. The germline V gene has CDR1 SGHDN and CDR2 FVKESK. The CDR3 totals 16 residues. The DNA of the CDR3 is TGTGCCAGCAGCCAATCAGGGGGCGCAACTAATGAAAAACTGTTTTTT. It yields the protein CASSQSGGATNEKLFF.

This sequence joins TRBV6-1 and TRBJ2-7, with 8 bases fitting TRBD1. Germline CDR1 reads MNHNS; CDR2 reads SASEGT. The trim removed 1 base at V and 1 base at J, leaving 3 bases unmatched. This CDR3 region has 15 residues. The CDR3, as DNA: TGTGCCAGCAGTGAAGGGCAGGGGGCATCCTACGAGCAGTACTTC. Its protein is CASSEGQGASYEQYF.

The chain links TRBV10-2 to TRBJ1-2, with unresolved D. Germline assignment: CDR1 WSHSY and CDR2 SAAADI. The CDR3 extends over 16 amino acids. V lost 0 bases and J lost 1, with 12 bases in between. The CDR3 reads CASSESGTANNYGYTF. For the CDR3, the DNA is TGCGCCAGCAGTGAGTCTGGTACAGCTAATAACTATGGCTACACCTTC.

This chain connects TRBV6-4 to TRBJ2-1; 9 positions match TRBD2. The CDR3 spans 15 residues. Germline-derived CDR1 and CDR2 are MRHNA and SNTAGT. The V gene end was trimmed by 4 bases and the J gene end by 10 bases; junction bases not matched to a gene: 11. CDR3 nucleotides: TGTGCCAGCAGTGCCACTATAGCGGGAGCGGGCGAGCAGTTCTTC. It translates to CASSATIAGAGEQFF.

The rearrangement uses TRBV5-4 and TRBJ2-5; D gene uncertain. Between the trimmed V and J ends, which lost 4 bases and 2 bases, there was a span of 3 bases. The germline gives CDR1 SGHNT, CDR2 YYREEE (reference sequence). The CDR3 has 11 residues. The CDR3 DNA reads as TGTGCCAGCAGCATACAAGAGACCCAGTACTTC. Its protein product is CASSIQETQYF.

This chain connects TRBV5-1 to TRBJ1-2, with 9 bases that match TRBD1. Trimming at V came to 4 bases and at J to 5 bases, leaving 6 bases not matched to a gene. The CDR3 is 14 residues long. Germline V gene sequence: CDR1 SGHRS, CDR2 YFSETQ. CDR3 protein: CASSLPGQGYGYTF. The CDR3 DNA follows: TGCGCCAGCAGCCTACCGGGACAGGGTTATGGCTACACCTTC.

The chain couples TRBV7-9 to TRBJ2-6, with TRBD1 as a possible D gene (6 bases). The CDR3 sequence is 17 residues long. Trimming pared 5 bases from V and 0 bases from J, leaving 14 bases between. Germline lookup yields CDR1 SEHNR and CDR2 FQNEAQ (reference sequence). DNA for the CDR3: TGTGCCAGCAGCCGCCAGGACAGAGCCTCTGGGGCCAACGTCCTGACTTTC. Amino acid sequence: CASSRQDRASGANVLTF.

The chain couples TRBV7-7 to TRBJ2-2, with D possibly TRBD2 on 5 matching bases. In germline, CDR1 is SSHAT, CDR2 FNYEAQ (reference sequence). The CDR3 length is 14 residues. The V end was cut by 5 bases, the J end by 3 bases, with 10 bases between. Written as DNA, the CDR3 is TGTGCCAGCAGCCCCAGGCGGGACACCGGGGAGCTGTTTTTT. Translation: CASSPRRDTGELFF.

This chain joins TRBV6-5 and TRBJ1-6, with D uncertain. Germline V gene data show CDR1 as MNHEY and CDR2 as SVGAGI. Trimming took 6 bases from V and 8 from J, leaving 8 bases between them. There are 12 residues in the CDR3. CDR3: CASRLRHSPLHF. The CDR3, as DNA: TGTGCCAGCAGGCTACGCCATTCACCCCTCCACTTT.

The chain joins TRBV19 to TRBJ2-1; 7 bases are a match to TRBD2. The germline gives CDR1 LNHDA, CDR2 SQIVND (reference sequence). The V segment lost 5 bases and the J segment 5 bases; nucleotides outside the gene matches: 15. The CDR3 contains 17 residues. DNA of the CDR3: TGTGCCAGTAGTTTAAGTCAGCTAGCGGCTCGAGACAATGAGCAGTTCTTC. This sequence encodes CASSLSQLAARDNEQFF.

The rearrangement links TRBV28 to TRBJ2-3, with a weak D call TRBD2 (5 bases). The germline CDR1 and CDR2 sequences are MDHEN and SYDVKM. The CDR3 is 16 residues long. V gave up 1 base and J gave up 2 bases, with 13 bases separating them. CDR3 in amino acids: CASSLFRRGSTDTQYF. The DNA of the CDR3 is TGTGCCAGCAGTTTATTTCGTCGCGGGTCCACAGATACGCAGTATTTT.

The rearrangement links TRBV2 to TRBJ2-5; D gene uncertain. Germline V gene lookup returns CDR1 SNHLY and CDR2 FYNNEI. There are 15 residues in the CDR3. The ends were cut back, 4 bases at V and 4 bases at J, with 16 bases in the middle. The CDR3 reads CASSVADQVAETQYF. CDR3 nucleotides: TGTGCCAGCAGTGTTGCTGACCAGGTGGCAGAGACCCAGTACTTC.

The rearrangement uses TRBV7-3 and TRBJ1-2; weak D call: TRBD1 (5 bases). Per germline, CDR1 SGHTA and CDR2 FQGTGA. Trimming removed 2 bases from V and 8 bases from J, with 12 bases in between. This CDR3 has 13 amino acids. CDR3 protein: CASSLQAGYGYTF. CDR3 coding DNA: TGTGCCAGCAGCTTACAAGCAGGGTACGGCTACACCTTC.